The 24 T cell receptor beta chains listed next were all sequenced from one sample in a study of T cell responses to AZD1222 COVID-19 vaccine. Using immunoSEQ multiplex PCR, the repertoire was profiled, and TCRdb retains in-frame clones only, with some absent. The profile covers roughly 200,000 clones, with approximately 93% appearing a single time and 3% to 3.5% taken by the ten largest. The sequencing here drew on peripheral blood, taken 28 days after the second AZD1222 dose. These receptors were collected from an adult who received the AZD1222 COVID-19 vaccine.

The rearrangement links TRBV27 to TRBJ2-7; maybe TRBD2 (6 bases). V lost 0 bases, J lost 3 bases, and 6 bases lay in between. Germline CDR1 MNHEY, CDR2 SMNVEV (reference sequence). The CDR3 totals 13 residues. CDR3: CASSLSGGYEQYF. CDR3 nucleotides: TGTGCCAGCAGTTTATCGGGGGGCTACGAGCAGTACTTC.

The chain combines TRBV5-1 with TRBJ1-2; 11 nucleotides align to TRBD1. V gave up 1 base and J gave up 7 bases; unmatched junction bases: 12. The CDR3 extends over 17 amino acids. Germline V lookup: CDR1 SGHRS, CDR2 YFSETQ. The CDR3 bases are TGCGCCAGCAGCTTGAATGCCGGACAGGGGGCGTCTAGTGGCTACACCTTC. Encoded protein: CASSLNAGQGASSGYTF.

V gene TRBV6-4 combines with J gene TRBJ1-6; D remains ambiguous. CDR1 MRHNA and CDR2 SNTAGT come from the germline V gene. V lost 7 bases to trimming and J lost 5 bases, with 15 bases between them. This CDR3 is 15 amino acids long. CDR3 loop: CASIPRKRNNSPLHF. CDR3 in DNA: TGTGCCAGCATTCCGCGTAAAAGGAATAATTCACCCCTCCACTTT.

In this sample, this clone turned up once. CDR3 coding DNA: TGTGCCAGCAGTCCCCCCCAGACCTATGGCTACACCTTC. Encoded protein: CASSPPQTYGYTF. V is TRBV28 and J is TRBJ1-2; D is unresolved. The germline gives CDR1 MDHEN, CDR2 SYDVKM. This CDR3 has 13 amino acids. The V gene lost 5 bases and the J gene lost 4 bases, with 11 bases spanning the gap.

The rearrangement joins TRBV6-5 to TRBJ1-3; the match to TRBD1 covers 8 bases. Germline CDR1 MNHEY, CDR2 SVGAGI. The V gene end was trimmed by 0 bases and the J gene end by 1 base; junction bases not matched to a gene: 2. The CDR3 loop spans 16 amino acids. CDR3 DNA: TGTGCCAGCAGTTACTCCTACAGGGGGTCTGGAAACACCATATATTTT. This codes for CASSYSYRGSGNTIYF.

This clone was detected once. V is TRBV10-2 and J is TRBJ1-5; TRBD1 is a possible D gene (5 bases). The CDR3 has 14 residues. Germline CDR1 is WSHSY and CDR2 is SAAADI. V gave up 3 bases and J gave up 7 bases, with 13 bases separating them. The CDR3 here is CASSDSQGGQPQHF. The CDR3 DNA is TGCGCCAGCAGTGACTCGCAGGGAGGCCAGCCCCAGCATTTT.

Comments on this clone: The limits of the CDR3 on the DNA are not certain, so only TCRdb's listed CDR3 is given. The rearrangement links TRBV9 to TRBJ1-1. CDR1 and CDR2 (germline): SGDLS, YYNGEE. Including both end residues, the CDR3 is 12 amino acids long. CDR3 protein: CASSTSNTEAFF.

The chain joins TRBV28 to TRBJ2-1, with 7 nucleotides matching TRBD2. Trimming cost V 3 bases and J 3 bases; bases outside gene matches: 5. Germline values: CDR1 MDHEN, CDR2 SYDVKM. This CDR3 comprises 15 residues. In nucleotides, the CDR3 is TGTGCCAGCAGTTTTGTAAGCGGGATCTACAATGAGCAGTTCTTC. Amino acid sequence: CASSFVSGIYNEQFF.

For the CDR3, the DNA is TGTGCCAGCAGCCTGACAGGGGAGTCTGAAGCTTTCTTT. Its protein product is CASSLTGESEAFF. The gene calls are TRBV3-1 (or the pseudogene TRBV3-2) and TRBJ1-1; TRBD1 matches 8 bases. The J segment lost 6 bases and the V segment lost 4 bases, leaving 4 bases of the junction unmatched. From germline, CDR1 is LGHDT and CDR2 YNNKEL (reference sequence). This CDR3 is 13 amino acids long.

V and J are TRBV6-5 and TRBJ1-2; 10 bases align to TRBD1. The CDR3 runs to 13 residues. Germline V gives CDR1 MNHEY, CDR2 SVGAGI. V shed 6 bases and J 3 bases; nucleotides not matched to a gene: 1. As DNA, the CDR3 is TGTGCCAGCAGCGGGACAGGGGACTATGGCTACACCTTC. This codes for CASSGTGDYGYTF.

V usage is TRBV28 and J usage is TRBJ1-3, with 10 bases lining up with TRBD1. V shed 2 bases, J shed 0 bases, and the junction held 1 base outside the gene matches. CDR1 MDHEN and CDR2 SYDVKM come from the germline V gene. CDR3 size: 16 residues. CDR3 sequence (DNA): TGTGCCAGCAGTTTACGGACAGGGGGCTCTGGAAACACCATATATTTT. Its protein is CASSLRTGGSGNTIYF. Complete variable domain (other parts from reference TRBV28 and TRBJ1-3): DVKVTQSSRYLVKRTGEKVFLECVQDMDHENMFWYRQDPGLGLRLIYFSYDVKMKEKGDIPEGYSVSREKKERFSLILESASTNQTSMYLCASSLRTGGSGNTIYFGEGSWLTVV.

This sequence joins TRBV3-1 (or the pseudogene TRBV3-2) and TRBJ1-4; D gene ambiguous. CDR1 is LGHDT and CDR2 is YNNKEL in the germline V gene (reference sequence). This CDR3 region has 15 residues. V lost 1 base and J lost 3, with 9 bases in between. The CDR3 loop reads CASSQVRVSNEKLFF. DNA for the CDR3: TGTGCCAGCAGCCAAGTTCGGGTATCTAATGAAAAACTGTTTTTT.

This chain connects TRBV5-1 to TRBJ2-1; 10 bases match TRBD2. The CDR3 contains 17 residues. Germline lookup yields CDR1 SGHRS and CDR2 YFSETQ. Losses at the gene ends were 1 base for V and 6 bases for J; bases not matched to a gene: 10. The CDR3 nucleotides read TGCGCCAGCAGCTTGAGGCTAGCGGGAGAAGGCGGCAATGAGCAGTTCTTC. Amino acids: CASSLRLAGEGGNEQFF. Full variable domain (outside the CDR3, taken from reference TRBV5-1 and TRBJ2-1): KAGVTQTPRYLIKTRGQQVTLSCSPISGHRSVSWYQQTPGQGLQFLFEYFSETQRNKGNFPGRFSGRQFSNSRSEMNVSTLELGDSALYLCASSLRLAGEGGNEQFFGPGTRLTVL.

The genes are TRBV30 and TRBJ2-7; D possibly matches TRBD1 or TRBD2 (5 bases each). Germline V CDR1 and CDR2: GTSNPN, SVGIG (reference sequence). V lost 0 bases and J lost 4, with 10 bases in between. The CDR3 has 13 amino acids. Here the CDR3 DNA reads TGTGCCTGGAGTGTTGGGACGGAGTACGAGCAGTACTTC. It specifies CAWSVGTEYEQYF. Variable domain in full (rest from reference TRBV30 and TRBJ2-7): SQTIHQWPATLVQPVGSPLSLECTVEGTSNPNLYWYRQAAGRGLQLLFYSVGIGQISSEVPQNLSASRPQDRQFILSSKKLLLSDSGFYLCAWSVGTEYEQYFGPGTRLTVT.

There are a few counts of this clone. The CDR3 here is CSATGNNGYTF. CDR3 sequence (DNA): TGCAGTGCTACGGGGAATAATGGCTACACCTTC. V usage is TRBV20-1 and J usage is TRBJ1-2; no clear D gene. Germline V gene sequence: CDR1 DFQATT, CDR2 SNEGSKA (reference sequence). V lost 4 bases, J lost 6 bases, and 9 bases lay in between. The CDR3 has 11 residues.

The table lists this clone with a few counts. The V call is TRBV6-2 or TRBV6-3, the J call TRBJ2-2, with TRBD2 matching over 15 bases. Germline V gene lookup returns CDR1 MNHEY and CDR2 SVGEGT. The CDR3 runs to 19 residues. The junction had 8 bases not matched to a gene; V was cut back by 2 bases and J by 4 bases. The CDR3 nucleotides are TGTGCCAGCAGTTACCCGGGACTAGCGGGAGGAGGCGGCACCGGGGAGCTGTTTTTT. Amino acids: CASSYPGLAGGGGTGELFF.

The V gene is TRBV27, the J gene TRBJ1-1; TRBD1 agrees at 10 bases. Germline CDR1 and CDR2: MNHEY and SMNVEV (reference sequence). This CDR3 is 15 amino acids long. V trimming: 1 base; J trimming: 5 bases; junction bases outside the gene matches: 4. The CDR3 bases are TGTGCCAGCAGTTTATGGGGACAGGGGCGGACTGAAGCTTTCTTT. Protein: CASSLWGQGRTEAFF.

V and J are TRBV7-9 and TRBJ2-1; 8 bases fit TRBD2. CDR3 length equals 16 residues. The junction had 5 bases not matched to a gene; V was cut back by 3 bases and J by 1 base. Germline CDR1 and CDR2: SEHNR and FQNEAQ (reference sequence). The CDR3 spells CASSFRASGSYNEQFF. The CDR3 DNA reads TGTGCCAGCAGCTTTCGGGCTAGCGGGTCCTACAATGAGCAGTTCTTC.

The chain recombines TRBV9 with TRBJ2-7; TRBD2 aligns across 7 bases. Germline CDR1 reads SGDLS; CDR2 reads YYNGEE. After removal of 0 bases from V and 4 bases from J, the junction contained 7 bases not matched to a gene. The CDR3 totals 15 residues. CDR3: CASSVAASGVYEQYF. CDR3 in DNA: TGTGCCAGCAGCGTAGCTGCTAGCGGAGTATACGAGCAGTACTTC.

The rearrangement joins TRBV19 to TRBJ1-5; 8 bases match TRBD1. The germline V gene encodes CDR1 LNHDA and CDR2 SQIVND (reference sequence). J was trimmed by 2 bases and V by 6 bases; bases with no gene match: 3. The CDR3 spans 14 residues. This CDR3 is CASRLTGGNQPQHF. Here the CDR3 DNA reads TGTGCCAGTAGGCTGACAGGGGGCAATCAGCCCCAGCATTTT.

The J gene is TRBJ2-1, the V gene TRBV27; 9 bases are a match to TRBD1. Germline V gene data show CDR1 as MNHEY and CDR2 as SMNVEV (reference sequence). The V gene end was trimmed by 4 bases and the J gene end by 7 bases; junction bases not matched to a gene: 5. This CDR3 has 14 residues. CDR3 amino acids: CASSYGTGRNEQFF. CDR3 in DNA: TGTGCCAGCAGTTACGGGACAGGGAGGAATGAGCAGTTCTTC.

The chain is built from TRBV12-3 or TRBV12-4 and TRBJ1-2; a weak D match, TRBD1 (6 bases). CDR3 length: 13 residues. The ends were cut back, 5 bases at V and 3 bases at J, with 10 bases in the middle. The CDR3 spells CASSPRTDYGYTF. The DNA for the CDR3 is TGTGCCAGCAGTCCTCGGACAGACTATGGCTACACCTTC.

The chain is built from TRBV14 and TRBJ2-7; 8 nucleotides align to TRBD2. The CDR3 totals 14 residues. The germline V gene has CDR1 SGHDN and CDR2 FVKESK. V shed 1 base and J 4 bases; nucleotides not matched to a gene: 3. The CDR3 loop reads CASSQVAGSYEQYF. In DNA form, the CDR3 reads TGTGCCAGCAGCCAAGTAGCGGGATCTTACGAGCAGTACTTC.

The chain is built from TRBV19 and TRBJ1-1, with D unclear. Germline assignment: CDR1 LNHDA and CDR2 SQIVND (reference sequence). Trimming took 5 bases from V and 0 from J, leaving 13 bases between them. CDR3 length: 15 amino acids. DNA of the CDR3: TGTGCCAGTAGTCGGTTGCTTACAATGAACACTGAAGCTTTCTTT. Amino acid sequence: CASSRLLTMNTEAFF.